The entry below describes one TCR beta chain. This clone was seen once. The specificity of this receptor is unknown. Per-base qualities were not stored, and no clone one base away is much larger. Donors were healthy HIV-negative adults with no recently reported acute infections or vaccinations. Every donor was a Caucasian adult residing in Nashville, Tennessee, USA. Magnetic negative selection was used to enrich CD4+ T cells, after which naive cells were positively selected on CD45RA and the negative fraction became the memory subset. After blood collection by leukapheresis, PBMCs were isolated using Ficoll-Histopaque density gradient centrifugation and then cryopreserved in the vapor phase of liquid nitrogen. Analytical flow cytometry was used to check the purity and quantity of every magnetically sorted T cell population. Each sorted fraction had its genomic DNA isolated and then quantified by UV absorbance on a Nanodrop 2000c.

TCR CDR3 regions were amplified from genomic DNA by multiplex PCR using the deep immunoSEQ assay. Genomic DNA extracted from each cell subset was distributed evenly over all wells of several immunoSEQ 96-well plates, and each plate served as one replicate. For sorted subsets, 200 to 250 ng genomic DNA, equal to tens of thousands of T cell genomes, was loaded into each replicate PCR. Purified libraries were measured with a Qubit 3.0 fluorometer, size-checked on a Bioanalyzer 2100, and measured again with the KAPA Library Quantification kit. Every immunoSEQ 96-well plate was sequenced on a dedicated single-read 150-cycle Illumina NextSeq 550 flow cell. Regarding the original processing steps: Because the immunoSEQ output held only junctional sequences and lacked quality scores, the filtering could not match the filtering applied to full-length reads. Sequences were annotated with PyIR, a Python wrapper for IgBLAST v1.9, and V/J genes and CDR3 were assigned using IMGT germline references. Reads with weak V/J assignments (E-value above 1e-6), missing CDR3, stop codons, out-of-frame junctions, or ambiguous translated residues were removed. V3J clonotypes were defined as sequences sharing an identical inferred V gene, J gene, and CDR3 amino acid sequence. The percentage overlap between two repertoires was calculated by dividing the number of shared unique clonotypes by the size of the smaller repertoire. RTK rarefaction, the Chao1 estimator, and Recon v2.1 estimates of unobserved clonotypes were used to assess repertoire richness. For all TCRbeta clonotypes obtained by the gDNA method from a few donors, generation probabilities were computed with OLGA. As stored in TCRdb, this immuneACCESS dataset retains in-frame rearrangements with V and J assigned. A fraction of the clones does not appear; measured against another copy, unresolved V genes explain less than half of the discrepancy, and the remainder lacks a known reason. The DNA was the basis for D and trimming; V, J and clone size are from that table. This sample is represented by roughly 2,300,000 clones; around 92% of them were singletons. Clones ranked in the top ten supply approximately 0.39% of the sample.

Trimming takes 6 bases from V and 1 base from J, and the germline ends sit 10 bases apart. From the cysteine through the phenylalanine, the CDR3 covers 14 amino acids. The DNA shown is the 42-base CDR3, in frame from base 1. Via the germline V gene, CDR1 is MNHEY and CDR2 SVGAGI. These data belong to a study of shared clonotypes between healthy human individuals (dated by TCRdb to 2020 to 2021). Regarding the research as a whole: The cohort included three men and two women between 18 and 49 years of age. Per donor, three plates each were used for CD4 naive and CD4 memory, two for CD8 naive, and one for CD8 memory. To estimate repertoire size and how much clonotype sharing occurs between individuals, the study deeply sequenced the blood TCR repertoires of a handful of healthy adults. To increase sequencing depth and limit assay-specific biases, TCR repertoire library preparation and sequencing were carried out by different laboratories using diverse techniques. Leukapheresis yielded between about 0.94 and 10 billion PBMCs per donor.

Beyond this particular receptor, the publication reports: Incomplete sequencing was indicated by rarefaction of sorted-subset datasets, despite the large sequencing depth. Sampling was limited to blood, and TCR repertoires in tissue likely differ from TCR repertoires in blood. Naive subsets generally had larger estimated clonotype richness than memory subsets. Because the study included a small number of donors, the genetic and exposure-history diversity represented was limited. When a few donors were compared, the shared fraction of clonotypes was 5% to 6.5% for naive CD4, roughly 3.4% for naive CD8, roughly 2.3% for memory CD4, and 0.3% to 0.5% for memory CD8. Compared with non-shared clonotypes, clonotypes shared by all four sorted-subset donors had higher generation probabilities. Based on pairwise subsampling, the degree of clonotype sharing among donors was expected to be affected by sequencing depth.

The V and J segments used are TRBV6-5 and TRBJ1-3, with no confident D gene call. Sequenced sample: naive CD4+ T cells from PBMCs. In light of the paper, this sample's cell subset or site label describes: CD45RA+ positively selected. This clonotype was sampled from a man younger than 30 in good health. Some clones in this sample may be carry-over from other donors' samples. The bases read TGTGCCAGCAGCATTGACAAATCTGGAAACACCATATATTTT. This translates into CASSIDKSGNTIYF.